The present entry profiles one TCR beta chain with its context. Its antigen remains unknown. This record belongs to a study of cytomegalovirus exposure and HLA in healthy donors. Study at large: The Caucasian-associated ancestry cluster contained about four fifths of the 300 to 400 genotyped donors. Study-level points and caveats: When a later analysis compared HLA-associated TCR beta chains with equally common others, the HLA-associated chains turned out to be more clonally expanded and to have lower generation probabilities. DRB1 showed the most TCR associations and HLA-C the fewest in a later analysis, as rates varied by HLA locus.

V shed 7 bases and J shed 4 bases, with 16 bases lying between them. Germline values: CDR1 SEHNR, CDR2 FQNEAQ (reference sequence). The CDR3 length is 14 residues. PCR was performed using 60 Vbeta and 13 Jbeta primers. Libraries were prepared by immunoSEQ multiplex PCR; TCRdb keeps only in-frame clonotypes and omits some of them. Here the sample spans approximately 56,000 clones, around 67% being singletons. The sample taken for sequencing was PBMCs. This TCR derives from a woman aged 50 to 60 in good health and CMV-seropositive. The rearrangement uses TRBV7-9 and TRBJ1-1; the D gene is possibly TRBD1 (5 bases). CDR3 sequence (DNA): TGTGCCAGCACCACGGATTGGGGGGTCACTGAAGCTTTCTTT. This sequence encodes CASTTDWGVTEAFF.